One T cell receptor (beta chain) is described in this entry. The CDR3 runs 13 residues. CDR1 and CDR2 (germline): MNHEY, SVGAGI. Germline trimming cut 6 bases from V and 9 bases from J; bases unmatched to any gene: 5. The record originates from a study of T cell changes during pregnancy in multiple sclerosis. The data were produced by immunoSEQ multiplex PCR, yet TCRdb's version contains in-frame clones alone and is incomplete. The table lists 65,000 to 95,000 clones, more than 85% of them singletons. J is TRBJ1-6 and V is TRBV6-5; the match to TRBD1 covers 7 bases. The source is a female donor in good health, enrolled as a control in a pregnancy study. The specimen was peripheral blood, collected after pregnancy. The CDR3 coding sequence is TGTGCCAGCAGAAGGGACAGAACTTCACCCCTCCACTTT. Its protein is CASRRDRTSPLHF.